The 22 T cell receptor beta chains below all came from one sample that was sequenced in a study of cytomegalovirus exposure and HLA in healthy donors. The PCR was carried out with 60 Vbeta primers and 13 Jbeta primers. The assay was immunoSEQ multiplex PCR, and TCRdb's table has in-frame clones only and misses some. The data hold some 240,000 clones, with around 90% observed a single time. The sequenced sample consisted of PBMCs. The receptors originated from a girl aged 2 to 9 in good health and CMV-seronegative.

The rearrangement uses TRBV19 and TRBJ2-1, with 7 positions matching TRBD1. J was trimmed by 4 bases and V by 1 base; bases with no gene match: 4. This CDR3 has 15 amino acids. From germline, CDR1 is LNHDA and CDR2 SQIVND (reference sequence). The CDR3 spells CASSIVQGSYNEQFF. DNA for the CDR3: TGTGCCAGTAGTATAGTACAGGGGTCATACAATGAGCAGTTCTTC.

The V and J genes are TRBV5-1 and TRBJ2-5; TRBD1 might be the D (6 bases). The CDR3 sequence is 16 residues long. Trimming pared 0 bases from V and 4 bases from J, leaving 16 bases between. CDR1 and CDR2 (germline): SGHRS, YFSETQ. In nucleotides, the CDR3 is TGCGCCAGCAGCTTGGCGGGGCAGGGGAATAGAGAGACCCAGTACTTC. Encoded protein: CASSLAGQGNRETQYF.

The chain recombines TRBV6-1 with TRBJ1-5; possibly TRBD1 for D (6 bases). From germline, CDR1 is MNHNS and CDR2 SASEGT. The CDR3 is made up of 15 amino acids. V was clipped by 8 bases and J by 3 bases, with 17 bases between them. The CDR3 DNA follows: TGTGCCAGCCAGAGGGACAATATCCCCAATCAGCCCCAGCATTTT. Protein sequence: CASQRDNIPNQPQHF.

This clone has a single count. The CDR3 coding sequence is TGTGCCAGCAGCTTGGCTAGCGGGGGGGCCTACGAGCAGTACTTC. It encodes CASSLASGGAYEQYF. V and J are TRBV11-1 and TRBJ2-7, with 12 nucleotides matching TRBD2. V lost 3 bases to trimming and J lost 2 bases; unmatched junction nucleotides: 2. The CDR3 has 15 amino acids. Germline V gene sequence: CDR1 SGHAT, CDR2 FQDESV (reference sequence).

This rearrangement joins TRBV25-1 to TRBJ2-7; D gene ambiguous. V was pared by 5 bases and J by 4 bases, with 6 bases between. The CDR3 loop spans 11 amino acids. Per the germline V gene, CDR1 is MGHDK and CDR2 is SYGVNS. The CDR3 region has the DNA TGTGCCAGCAGTCTCCTTTACGAGCAGTACTTC. This encodes CASSLLYEQYF.

In its sample, this clone was seen once. This chain joins TRBV5-1 and TRBJ2-2; tentative D call: TRBD2 (5 bases). This CDR3 spans 14 amino acids. V was cut by 3 bases and J by 1 base, with 7 bases left in between. Germline V gives CDR1 SGHRS, CDR2 YFSETQ. The CDR3 nucleotides are TGCGCCAGCAGCTCCCGGGAGAACACCGGGGAGCTGTTTTTT. Amino acid sequence: CASSSRENTGELFF.

This chain uses TRBV15 with TRBJ1-1, with D possibly TRBD1 on 5 matching bases. V lost 1 base, J lost 2 bases, and 8 bases lay in between. Germline loops: CDR1 LNHNV, CDR2 YYDKDF (reference sequence). CDR3 length: 14 residues. The CDR3 sequence: CATSRGGGNTEAFF. CDR3 in DNA: TGTGCCACCAGCAGAGGGGGGGGAAACACTGAAGCTTTCTTT. The full variable domain, in which reference TRBV15 and TRBJ1-1 provide the parts outside the CDR3, is DAMVIQNPRYQVTQFGKPVTLSCSQTLNHNVMYWYQQKSSQAPKLLFHYYDKDFNNEADTPDNFQSRRPNTSFCFLDIRSPGLGDTAMYLCATSRGGGNTEAFFGQGTRLTVV.

The V gene is TRBV30, the J gene TRBJ1-2; TRBD1 aligns across 7 bases. This CDR3 is 15 amino acids long. After removal of 5 bases from V and 4 bases from J, the junction contained 13 bases not matched to a gene. In germline, CDR1 is GTSNPN, CDR2 SVGIG (reference sequence). CDR3 loop: CAWLKGGSIIYGYTF. The CDR3 region has the DNA TGTGCCTGGCTTAAAGGGGGCTCGATTATCTATGGCTACACCTTC.

This sequence joins TRBV7-8 and TRBJ2-7; 8 bases are shared with TRBD2. In germline, CDR1 is SGHVS, CDR2 FQNEAQ. The CDR3 runs 15 residues. Germline trimming cut 5 bases from V and 0 bases from J; bases unmatched to any gene: 6. The CDR3 nucleotides are TGTGCCAGCAGCCCTCAGCGGGGGCCCTCCTACGAGCAGTACTTC. This encodes CASSPQRGPSYEQYF.

This chain connects TRBV7-9 to TRBJ2-4; 9 positions match TRBD2. The junction had 8 bases not matched to a gene; V was cut back by 6 bases and J by 5 bases. The CDR3 length is 15 residues. Germline CDR1 reads SEHNR; CDR2 reads FQNEAQ (reference sequence). CDR3 in DNA: TGTGCCAGCAGACCCACGGGCGGGGGGGAAAACATTCAGTACTTC. It encodes CASRPTGGGENIQYF.

This clone was counted a single time. The CDR3 reads CASSNRDRTYEQYF. The DNA for the CDR3 is TGTGCCAGCAGCAACCGGGACAGAACCTACGAGCAGTACTTC. The V and J genes are TRBV7-8 and TRBJ2-7, with 7 bases lining up with TRBD1. CDR3 length: 14 residues. Unmatched junction bases numbered 6, after V lost 5 bases and J lost 2 bases. Per germline, CDR1 SGHVS and CDR2 FQNEAQ. Based on the CDR3 plus reference TRBV7-8 and TRBJ2-7, the full variable domain is GAGVSQSPRYKVAKRGQDVALRCDPISGHVSLFWYQQALGQGPEFLTYFQNEAQLDKSGLPSDRFFAERPEGSVSTLKIQRTQQEDSAVYLCASSNRDRTYEQYFGPGTRLTVT.

The chain employs TRBV20-1 and TRBJ1-6; D unresolved. There are 11 residues in the CDR3. Germline V lookup: CDR1 DFQATT, CDR2 SNEGSKA (reference sequence). V lost 5 bases, J lost 6 bases, and 5 bases lay in between. CDR3 loop: CSAGPNSPLHF. In DNA form, the CDR3 reads TGCAGTGCTGGCCCTAATTCACCCCTCCACTTT.

This clone appeared once. The CDR3 is CASKPLTGVDSPLHF. CDR3 in DNA: TGTGCCAGCAAGCCTCTTACAGGGGTGGATTCACCCCTCCACTTT. The J gene is TRBJ1-6, the V gene TRBV6-6; 7 bases agree with TRBD1. Germline CDR1 MNHNY, CDR2 SVGAGI (reference sequence). V dropped 7 bases and J dropped 8; count of bases not matched to a gene: 11. The CDR3 length is 15 residues.

The V gene is TRBV14, the J gene TRBJ1-1; 10 nucleotides line up with TRBD1. This CDR3 comprises 16 residues. CDR1 is SGHDN and CDR2 is FVKESK in the germline V gene. V gave up 4 bases and J gave up 3 bases; unmatched junction bases: 8. CDR3 nucleotide sequence: TGTGCCAGCAGCCTACGGACAGGGGGACGGGACACTGAAGCTTTCTTT. This translates into CASSLRTGGRDTEAFF. Complete variable domain (other parts from reference TRBV14 and TRBJ1-1): EAGVTQFPSHSVIEKGQTVTLRCDPISGHDNLYWYRRVMGKEIKFLLHFVKESKQDESGMPNNRFLAERTGGTYSTLKVQPAELEDSGVYFCASSLRTGGRDTEAFFGQGTRLTVV.

The table lists this clone with many counts. The chain has TRBV4-1 and TRBJ1-2, with D tentatively TRBD1 (5 bases). The length of the CDR3 is 15 residues. Deletions cut 4 bases from V and 0 bases from J, with 12 bases between. Germline loops: CDR1 MGHRA, CDR2 YSYEKL. The CDR3 bases are TGCGCCAGCAGCCTGACAGCTCAGGCTAACTATGGCTACACCTTC. Its translation is CASSLTAQANYGYTF.

The V and J genes are TRBV29-1 and TRBJ2-3; the D gene is possibly TRBD1 (6 bases). CDR3 length: 13 residues. The germline V gene encodes CDR1 SQVTM and CDR2 ANQGSEA. Trimming took off 3 bases at V and 4 bases at J, with 11 bases between the two ends. CDR3 sequence (DNA): TGCAGCGTTGATTCACAGGGTTCAGATACGCAGTATTTT. As protein: CSVDSQGSDTQYF.

A remark on this clone: At one boundary the junction diverges from the germline segment, which might be a read error. This sequence joins TRBV4-1 and TRBJ2-7, with 10 bases fitting TRBD2. The germline gives CDR1 MGHRA, CDR2 YSYEKL. CDR3 size: 16 residues. The CDR3 sequence is CASGQDLAGGLYEQYF. The CDR3, as DNA: TGCGCCAGCGGCCAAGACTTAGCGGGAGGACTATACGAGCAGTACTTC.

Regarding this clone: This sample includes further DNA sequences coding for the same CDR3. The chain has TRBV9 and TRBJ1-3, with a tentative D call TRBD1 (5 bases). Trimming shortened V by 0 bases and J by 0 bases, and 7 bases separated the two germline ends. The CDR3 contains 15 residues. The germline CDR1 and CDR2 sequences are SGDLS and YYNGEE. The CDR3 is CASSVGQGSGNTIYF. The DNA for the CDR3 is TGTGCCAGCAGCGTAGGGCAGGGCTCTGGAAACACCATATATTTT.

The CDR3 spells CASSFGLNTGELFF. Here the CDR3 DNA reads TGTGCCAGCAGCTTCGGACTCAACACCGGGGAGCTGTTTTTT. The chain couples TRBV13 to TRBJ2-2; possible D gene TRBD2, 5 bases. Germline assignment: CDR1 PRHDT and CDR2 FYEKMQ (reference sequence). There are 14 residues in the CDR3. V was clipped by 3 bases and J by 2 bases, with 7 bases between them. The whole variable domain, filled in from reference TRBV13 and TRBJ2-2, reads AAGVIQSPRHLIKEKRETATLKCYPIPRHDTVYWYQQGPGQDPQFLISFYEKMQSDKGSIPDRFSAQQFSDYHSELNMSSLELGDSALYFCASSFGLNTGELFFGEGSRLTVL.

CDR3 in amino acids: CASTFGQWSPLHF. The DNA for the CDR3 is TGTGCCAGCACATTCGGACAATGGTCACCCCTCCACTTT. The chain couples TRBV6-5 to TRBJ1-6; tentative D call: TRBD1 (5 bases). Germline loops: CDR1 MNHEY, CDR2 SVGAGI. The CDR3 length is 13 residues. V lost 7 bases to trimming and J lost 10 bases, with 14 bases between them.

The chain couples TRBV6-5 to TRBJ2-5, with 8 bases that match TRBD1. The CDR3 is made up of 15 amino acids. CDR1 and CDR2 from the germline V gene are MNHEY and SVGAGI. V lost 2 bases, J lost 5 bases, and 7 bases stayed unmatched. The DNA for the CDR3 is TGTGCCAGCAGTTACGGCAGGGGGCGCGGGGAGACCCAGTACTTC. Translating gives CASSYGRGRGETQYF.

V and J are TRBV13 and TRBJ2-5; tentative D call: TRBD2 (5 bases). V lost 2 bases and J lost 2, with 12 bases in between. Germline CDR1 and CDR2: PRHDT and FYEKMQ (reference sequence). The CDR3 is 15 amino acids. The CDR3 region has the DNA TGTGCCAGCAGCTTAAACACCGGGAAGCAAGAGACCCAGTACTTC. This sequence encodes CASSLNTGKQETQYF.